The next 29 T cell receptor beta chains were all read from a single sample in a study of T cells in women clearing cervical HPV infection. Profiled with immunoSEQ multiplex PCR; TCRdb holds only in-frame clones, not every one. This table lists roughly 20,000 clones. The sequencing sample was made of blood buffy coat. The receptors were gathered from a woman aged 18 to 75 with a cervical HPV16 infection that either progressed to CIN3+ or cleared (not recorded which).

Turning to this clone: From the germline J gene comes the end of the CDR3, since the read stops 3 residues before it. The chain uses TRBV29-1 and TRBJ2-1; no clear D. Trimming cost V 5 bases and J 0 bases, with 11 bases left between them. Germline CDR1 reads SQVTM; CDR2 reads ANQGSEA. CDR3 size: 14 residues. The CDR3 bases that were read are TGCAGCGTTCCGATAAGGGTCTCCTACAATGAG. It specifies CSVPIRVSYNE. The full CDR3 sequence reads CSVPIRVSYNEQFF.

In the case of this clone: The read comes to an end 3 residues before the CDR3 does, leaving the germline J gene to fill in the end. The V call is TRBV6-2 or TRBV6-3, the J call TRBJ2-3, with TRBD1 identical over 8 bases. CDR1 and CDR2 from the germline V gene are MNHEY and SVGEGT. V trimming: 5 bases; J trimming: 2 bases; junction bases outside the gene matches: 9. This CDR3 is built from 16 residues. The CDR3 bases that were read are TGTGCCAGCAGTACCCGACAGGGGCGAAACACAGATACG. Translated, it gives CASSTRQGRNTDT. The complete CDR3 reads CASSTRQGRNTDTQYF.

On this clone: The DNA ends 3 residues before the CDR3 does, and the rest of the CDR3 is filled in from the germline J gene. This sequence joins TRBV5-1 and TRBJ2-3, with 10 bases lining up with TRBD1. In germline, CDR1 is SGHRS, CDR2 YFSETQ. Germline trimming cut 8 bases from V and 3 bases from J; bases unmatched to any gene: 9. CDR3 length equals 15 residues. This CDR3 is CASSPDRGLTDTQYF. CDR3 DNA, as far as it was read: TGCGCCAGTTCCCCGGACAGGGGGTTGACAGATACG. The full variable domain, rest sourced from reference TRBV5-1 and TRBJ2-3, is KAGVTQTPRYLIKTRGQQVTLSCSPISGHRSVSWYQQTPGQGLQFLFEYFSETQRNKGNFPGRFSGRQFSNSRSEMNVSTLELGDSALYLCASSPDRGLTDTQYFGPGTRLTVL.

On this clone: The CDR3 end is not reached by the read, which stops 3 residues before it; the germline J gene fills it in. The chain carries TRBV2 and TRBJ2-4; the match to TRBD1 covers 9 bases. The CDR3 is 15 residues long. The germline V gene encodes CDR1 SNHLY and CDR2 FYNNEI. The sequenced CDR3 bases are TGTGCCAGCAGTGAAGCCACAGGGGGCCGTCAGCCT. As protein: CASSEATGGRQP. The entire CDR3 sequence reads CASSEATGGRQPQYF. Full variable domain (missing parts from reference TRBV2 and TRBJ2-4): EPEVTQTPSHQVTQMGQEVILRCVPISNHLYFYWYRQILGQKVEFLVSFYNNEISEKSEIFDDQFSVERPDGSNFTLKIRSTKLEDSAMYFCASSEATGGRQPQYFGAGTRLSVL.

For this clone: The read terminates 3 residues ahead of where the CDR3 ends, so the germline J gene completes it. This chain joins TRBV5-1 and TRBJ2-5, with 10 bases fitting TRBD2. The CDR3 spans 14 residues. J lost 5 bases, V lost 4 bases, and 5 bases had no gene match. Germline V gene lookup returns CDR1 SGHRS and CDR2 YFSETQ. The covered CDR3 bases are TGCGCCAGCAGCCTAGGGACTAGCGCGGAGACC. As protein: CASSLGTSAET. The entire CDR3 sequence reads CASSLGTSAETQYF.

To note about this clone: The junction shows a germline mismatch at one end, possibly a read error. The read stops 3 residues short of the end of the CDR3; the missing end is completed from the germline J gene. V gene TRBV4-1 combines with J gene TRBJ1-3; D gene ambiguous. The CDR3 has 16 amino acids. Germline V gene data show CDR1 as MGHRA and CDR2 as YSYEKL. CDR3 DNA (partial): TGCACCAGCAGTACCCTAACGGCGGTAACGCGAAACACC. Translating it yields CTSSTLTAVTRNT. The entire CDR3 protein reads CTSSTLTAVTRNTIYF.

Of note for this clone: Read data end 3 residues before the CDR3 end; the end is taken from the germline J gene. This sequence joins TRBV15 and TRBJ1-1; D is possibly TRBD1 (6 bases). Looked up from germline, CDR1 is LNHNV and CDR2 is YYDKDF (reference sequence). The CDR3 totals 20 residues. Trimming removed 3 bases at V and 1 base at J, with 27 bases between. CDR3 loop: CATSSVEGMGHLWGNTEAFF. CDR3 DNA, as far as it was read: TGTGCCACCAGCAGTGTGGAGGGGATGGGACATTTATGGGGGAACACTGAA.

Comment on this clone: Relative to the germline gene, one junction end is altered; a read error may explain this. Other DNA sequences from this sample encode an identical CDR3 as well. Incomplete CDR3 DNA: TGCAGCGGGGGGGGTTCTGGAAACACG. Its protein product is CSGGGSGNT. The full-length CDR3 reads as CSGGGSGNTIYF. The chain is built from TRBV29-1 and TRBJ1-3, with TRBD1 as a possible D gene (5 bases). The read finishes 3 residues shy of the CDR3 end, and the germline J gene is used to complete it. Germline V gene data show CDR1 as SQVTM and CDR2 as ANQGSEA. The CDR3 sequence is 12 residues long.

Details on this clone: The read falls 3 residues short of the CDR3 end, and the missing part is taken from the germline J gene. This chain connects TRBV7-2 to TRBJ1-4, with D unclear. CDR3 length: 13 amino acids. Looked up from germline, CDR1 is SGHTA and CDR2 is FQGNSA. V dropped 1 base and J dropped 7 bases, with 7 bases sitting between them. The sequenced CDR3 bases are TGTGCCAGCAGCTTAGGGGCAAGTGAAAAA. This gives the protein CASSLGASEK. The CDR3 in full is CASSLGASEKLFF.

As to this clone: The read finishes 3 residues shy of the CDR3 end, and the germline J gene is used to complete it. This chain joins TRBV20-1 and TRBJ1-6, with D tentatively TRBD1 (5 bases). The CDR3 consists of 14 residues. V shed 7 bases and J shed 6 bases, with 16 bases lying between them. CDR1 and CDR2 (germline): DFQATT, SNEGSKA (reference sequence). CDR3: CSVTAGLGNSPLHF. The DNA read from the CDR3 is TGCAGTGTGACGGCAGGGTTGGGTAATTCACCC.

Comment on this clone: The read finishes 3 residues shy of the CDR3 end, and the germline J gene is used to complete it. The genes are TRBV12-3 or TRBV12-4 and TRBJ1-5, with 11 bases matching TRBD1. CDR3 length equals 14 residues. Trimming removed 3 bases from V and 7 bases from J; junction bases left unmatched: 2. The covered CDR3 bases are TGTGCCAGCAGTTTCGGGGACAGGGGGCAGCCC. This sequence encodes CASSFGDRGQP. The full CDR3 protein is CASSFGDRGQPQHF.

With regard to this clone: Read coverage stops 3 residues before the CDR3 terminus; the germline J gene supplies the remainder. The chain combines TRBV5-6 with TRBJ1-1, with D possibly matching TRBD1 (5 bases). Germline lookup yields CDR1 SGHDT and CDR2 YYEEEE. The CDR3 sequence is 14 residues long. Trimming removed 2 bases from V and 6 bases from J, with 14 bases in between. CDR3 in amino acids: CASSFNGGLSEAFF. The covered CDR3 bases are TGTGCCAGCAGCTTTAATGGGGGGTTGTCTGAA.

As concerns this clone: The read finishes 3 residues shy of the CDR3 end, and the germline J gene is used to complete it. The chain links TRBV20-1 to TRBJ1-5, with 9 bases matching TRBD1. V trimming: 5 bases; J trimming: 2 bases; junction bases outside the gene matches: 4. The CDR3 runs to 14 residues. CDR1 and CDR2 from the germline V gene are DFQATT and SNEGSKA (reference sequence). The sequenced part of the CDR3 DNA is TGCAGTGCTGCACGGGACAGGGGCAATCAGCCC. This encodes CSAARDRGNQP. The whole CDR3 reads CSAARDRGNQPQHF.

To note about this clone: The DNA ends 3 residues before the CDR3 does, and the rest of the CDR3 is filled in from the germline J gene. The rearrangement joins TRBV20-1 to TRBJ2-1, with 7 bases aligning to TRBD1. Germline V CDR1 and CDR2: DFQATT, SNEGSKA (reference sequence). The CDR3 loop spans 13 amino acids. J gave up 6 bases and V 5 bases, and 7 bases lay outside the gene matches. Incomplete CDR3 DNA: TGCAGTGCTCCTGGAACAGGGGTCAATGAG. Its translation is CSAPGTGVNE. The full CDR3 protein is CSAPGTGVNEQFF.

In regard to this clone: With the read ending 3 residues before the CDR3 end, the germline J gene is used to fill in that end. V and J are TRBV30 and TRBJ1-5, with 8 bases aligning to TRBD1. The CDR3 runs 17 residues. Germline trimming cut 2 bases from V and 2 bases from J; bases unmatched to any gene: 11. Germline V gene lookup returns CDR1 GTSNPN and CDR2 SVGIG (reference sequence). This CDR3 reads CAWSRAGGVIGNQPQHF. The sequenced CDR3 bases are TGTGCCTGGAGTAGGGCAGGGGGCGTTATCGGCAATCAGCCC.

As regards this clone: The read ends 3 residues before the CDR3 terminus; that terminus is restored from the germline J gene. The chain has TRBV5-1 and TRBJ2-2; D uncertain. With 0 bases removed from V and 4 bases from J, the gap between germline ends came to 7 bases. Per the germline V gene, CDR1 is SGHRS and CDR2 is YFSETQ. The CDR3 has 14 amino acids. CDR3 region: CASSLASVTGELFF. Partial CDR3 DNA: TGCGCCAGCAGCTTGGCCTCGGTCACCGGGGAG.

Note on this clone: From the germline J gene comes the end of the CDR3, since the read stops 3 residues before it. The chain carries TRBV20-1 and TRBJ2-3; D gene uncertain. Trimming took off 5 bases at V and 4 bases at J, with 13 bases between the two ends. This CDR3 contains 13 residues. The V gene's germline CDR1 is DFQATT and CDR2 SNEGSKA (reference sequence). The CDR3 reads CSAPPQSADTQYF. The DNA read from the CDR3 is TGCAGTGCTCCTCCCCAGTCTGCAGATACG.

A note on this clone: The sequenced fragment ends 3 residues before the CDR3 boundary, so the rest is inferred from the germline J gene. The gene calls are TRBV14 and TRBJ2-7; 7 bases are a match to TRBD1. V was pared by 0 bases and J by 0 bases, with 5 bases of the junction left unmatched. Germline values: CDR1 SGHDN, CDR2 FVKESK. This CDR3 comprises 16 residues. This chain's CDR3 is CASSQEGGWSSYEQYF. The sequenced part of the CDR3 DNA is TGTGCCAGCAGCCAAGAAGGGGGCTGGAGCTCCTACGAG.

To note about this clone: The read falls 3 residues short of the CDR3 end, and the missing part is taken from the germline J gene. The chain couples TRBV19 to TRBJ2-7; 9 nucleotides align to TRBD2. V shed 1 base and J 6 bases; nucleotides not matched to a gene: 1. CDR3 length: 13 amino acids. Per germline, CDR1 LNHDA and CDR2 SQIVND (reference sequence). CDR3 amino acids: CASSIALAGEQYF. CDR3 bases read: TGTGCCAGTAGTATAGCACTAGCGGGCGAG.

Comments on this clone: The read ends 3 residues early relative to the CDR3; the germline J gene fills the gap. The V and J genes are TRBV7-9 and TRBJ1-6, with D unclear. Germline-derived CDR1 and CDR2 are SEHNR and FQNEAQ (reference sequence). V lost 1 base to trimming and J lost 11 bases, with 9 bases between them. CDR3 length: 13 residues. The CDR3 region is CASSLESGAPLHF. CDR3 bases read: TGTGCCAGCAGCTTAGAATCCGGGGCACCC.

About this clone: The read falls 3 residues short of the CDR3 end, and the missing part is taken from the germline J gene. The chain uses TRBV30 and TRBJ2-5; TRBD1 might be the D (7 bases). Trimming took off 3 bases at V and 2 bases at J, with 16 bases between the two ends. CDR3 length: 15 residues. Germline CDR1 GTSNPN, CDR2 SVGIG (reference sequence). CDR3 DNA, as far as it was read: TGTGCCTGGAGCCTCAACAGGGGAGGTCAAGAGACC. Protein sequence: CAWSLNRGGQET. The entire CDR3 protein is CAWSLNRGGQETQYF.

The sequenced CDR3 bases are TGTGCCAGCAGCACGCAGGGACTCCGGCGCGAA. As protein: CASSTQGLRRE. The full CDR3 reads CASSTQGLRREAFF. The chain couples TRBV11-2 to TRBJ1-1; the D gene is possibly TRBD1 (5 bases). The read gets to within 3 residues of the CDR3 end, and the germline J gene fills in the rest. Germline CDR1 and CDR2: SGHAT and FQNNGV. This CDR3 comprises 14 residues.

Of note for this clone: The CDR3 end lies 3 residues beyond the end of the read and is filled in from the germline J gene. The chain employs TRBV7-2 and TRBJ1-1; D remains ambiguous. V was trimmed by 2 bases and J by 5 bases, leaving 6 bases between them. Germline loops: CDR1 SGHTA, CDR2 FQGNSA. The CDR3 is 12 amino acids. The CDR3 loop reads CASSLPVTEAFF. The covered CDR3 bases are TGTGCCAGCAGCTTACCCGTAACTGAA.

A remark on this clone: Read coverage stops 3 residues before the CDR3 terminus; the germline J gene supplies the remainder. This chain joins TRBV18 and TRBJ1-2, with 12 bases matching TRBD1. This CDR3 comprises 14 residues. In germline, CDR1 is KGHSH, CDR2 LQKENI. CDR3 DNA, as far as it was read: TGTGCCAGCTCACCCGGGACAGGGGGCGGCGAC. Its translation: CASSPGTGGGD. The full CDR3 sequence reads CASSPGTGGGDYTF.

With respect to this clone: Read data end 3 residues before the CDR3 end; the end is taken from the germline J gene. The chain joins TRBV11-2 to TRBJ1-1; no clear D gene. This CDR3 spans 14 amino acids. The germline V and J ends were trimmed by 6 bases and 1 base, with 12 bases remaining between them. The germline V gene has CDR1 SGHAT and CDR2 FQNNGV. Partial CDR3 DNA: TGTGCCAGCAGTCCCGGGTCCGGGAACACTGAA. Protein: CASSPGSGNTE. The full CDR3 sequence reads CASSPGSGNTEAFF.

To note about this clone: The read finishes 3 residues shy of the CDR3 end, and the germline J gene is used to complete it. V usage is TRBV18 and J usage is TRBJ1-5, with D perhaps TRBD1 (5 bases). Germline lookup yields CDR1 KGHSH and CDR2 LQKENI. The CDR3 totals 17 residues. The ends were cut back, 4 bases at V and 2 bases at J, with 18 bases in the middle. The CDR3 bases that were read are TGTGCCAGCTCACGCTTCGACAGCCCCAAGGGCAATCAGCCC. Translation: CASSRFDSPKGNQP. The whole CDR3 region reads CASSRFDSPKGNQPQHF.

As concerns this clone: The read halts 3 residues ahead of the CDR3 end, with the missing end drawn from the germline J gene. J is TRBJ2-3 and V is TRBV7-9; TRBD2 aligns across 8 bases. Germline-derived CDR1 and CDR2 are SEHNR and FQNEAQ (reference sequence). The CDR3 contains 15 residues. The trim removed 0 bases at V and 5 bases at J, leaving 4 bases unmatched. This chain's CDR3 is CASSLAKSGGDTQYF. CDR3 DNA (partial): TGTGCCAGCAGCTTAGCAAAAAGCGGGGGAGATACG. The full variable domain, in which reference TRBV7-9 and TRBJ2-3 provide the parts outside the CDR3, is DTGVSQNPRHKITKRGQNVTFRCDPISEHNRLYWYRQTLGQGPEFLTYFQNEAQLEKSRLLSDRFSAERPKGSFSTLEIQRTEQGDSAMYLCASSLAKSGGDTQYFGPGTRLTVL.

Comments on this clone: The CDR3 is cut off 3 residues early in the read; its end comes from the germline J gene. The chain recombines TRBV20-1 with TRBJ1-2; D uncertain. Germline assignment: CDR1 DFQATT and CDR2 SNEGSKA (reference sequence). Trimming removed 4 bases at V and 0 bases at J, with 9 bases between. The CDR3 consists of 13 residues. CDR3 residues: CSATPGANYGYTF. The covered CDR3 bases are TGCAGTGCTACGCCCGGGGCTAACTATGGC.

Worth noting for this clone: Coverage ceases 3 residues before the CDR3 finishes, and the germline J gene fills in the end. The rearrangement joins TRBV6-1 to TRBJ1-1; a possible D gene is TRBD1 (5 bases). The germline V gene has CDR1 MNHNS and CDR2 SASEGT. V lost 4 bases to trimming and J lost 1 base, with 7 bases between them. The CDR3 contains 13 residues. The part of the CDR3 DNA that was read is TGTGCCAGCAGTGTTCAGGGGAACACTGAA. Encoded protein: CASSVQGNTE. The complete CDR3 protein is CASSVQGNTEAFF.